This T cell receptor (beta chain) is from a study of OX40 agonist ivuxolimab in advanced cancers. Produced via immunoSEQ multiplex PCR; TCRdb's table is partial and in-frame only. Among around 85,000 clones listed, 75% to 95% were seen once. Germline trimming cut 0 bases from V and 8 bases from J; bases unmatched to any gene: 8. The CDR3 contains 17 residues. The sequence came from an adult with an advanced solid tumor such as melanoma, head and neck, liver or kidney cancer. V gene TRBV23-1 combines with J gene TRBJ2-2, with 11 bases identical to TRBD2. TRBV23-1 is flagged as an ORF with uncertain function. The sample in question was CD4+ or CD8+ T cells sorted from blood, obtained in a trial of the OX40 agonist ivuxolimab. This CDR3 is CASSQSTQLAGEGELFF. CDR3 nucleotide sequence: TGCGCCAGCAGTCAATCGACCCAACTAGCGGGAGAGGGGGAGCTGTTTTTT.